In this sample, the clone carrying this TCR beta chain turned up a few times. The antigen is undetermined. This record belongs to a study of T cells after yellow fever vaccination. Regarding the study as a whole: Overlap between CD4 and CD8 compartments was detected for a small share of clonotypes. The study re-detected most primary-vaccination clones after the booster (96% CD4, 88% CD8).

The CDR3 has 11 amino acids. CDR1 is MNHEY, CDR2 SVGEGT, per germline. The V end lost 7 bases, the J end lost 7 bases, and 11 bases lay between the germline ends. TCRdb itself ran the 5' RACE reads through MiXCR, one entry per CDR3 protein. The sample lists some 550,000 distinct CDR3 sequences; roughly a fifth were seen once. This specimen consisted of PBMCs, obtained 15 days after the yellow fever booster vaccination. The J gene is TRBJ2-7, the V gene TRBV6-2 or TRBV6-3; no reliable D call. The receptor was isolated from a man aged 25 to 40 who received the YFV17D yellow fever vaccine. DNA of the CDR3: TGTGCCAGCACCCTGTGGGGTGAGCAGTACTTC. Its protein product is CASTLWGEQYF.